The source of this T cell receptor (beta chain) is a study of blood T cell repertoires in COVID-19. Germline lookup yields CDR1 SEHNR and CDR2 FQNEAQ (reference sequence). Trimming took 11 bases from V and 1 from J, leaving 15 bases between them. The CDR3 length is 14 residues. The repertoire was sequenced with immunoSEQ multiplex PCR; TCRdb's copy has only in-frame clones and lacks some. The table records roughly 250,000 clones, roughly 91% of them present only once. V is TRBV7-9 and J is TRBJ1-3; TRBD1 is a possible D gene (6 bases). The TCR sequence derives from a man aged 25-40 years with acute or convalescent COVID-19. Source material: peripheral blood. CDR3 DNA: TGTGCCGGACAGTGGATTCCTTCTGGAAACACCATATATTTT. It codes for CAGQWIPSGNTIYF.